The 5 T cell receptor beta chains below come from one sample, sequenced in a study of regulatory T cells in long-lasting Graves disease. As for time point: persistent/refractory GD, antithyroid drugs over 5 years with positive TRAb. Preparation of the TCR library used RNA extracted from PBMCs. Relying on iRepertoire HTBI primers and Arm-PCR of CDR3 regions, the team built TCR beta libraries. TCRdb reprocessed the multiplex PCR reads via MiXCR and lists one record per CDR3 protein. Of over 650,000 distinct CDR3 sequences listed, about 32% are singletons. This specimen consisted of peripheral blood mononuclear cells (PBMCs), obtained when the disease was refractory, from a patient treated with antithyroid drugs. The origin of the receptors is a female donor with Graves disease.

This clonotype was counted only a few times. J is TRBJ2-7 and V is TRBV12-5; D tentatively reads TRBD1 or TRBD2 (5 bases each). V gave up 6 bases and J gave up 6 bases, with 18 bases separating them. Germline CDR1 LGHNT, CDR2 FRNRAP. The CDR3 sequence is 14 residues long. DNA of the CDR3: TGTGCTAGTGGAATAACCGGGGCCTCGGGCGAGCAGTACTTC. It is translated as CASGITGASGEQYF.

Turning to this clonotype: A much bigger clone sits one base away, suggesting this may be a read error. CDR3 residues: CASSSRTAPTQPQHF. DNA of the CDR3: TGTGCCAGCAGTTCCCGGACGGCCCCTACACAGCCCCAGCATTTT. The V and J genes are TRBV28 and TRBJ1-5, with D unclear. The V gene's germline CDR1 is MDHEN and CDR2 SYDVKM. The V end was cut by 4 bases, the J end by 7 bases, with 17 bases between. This CDR3 has 15 amino acids.

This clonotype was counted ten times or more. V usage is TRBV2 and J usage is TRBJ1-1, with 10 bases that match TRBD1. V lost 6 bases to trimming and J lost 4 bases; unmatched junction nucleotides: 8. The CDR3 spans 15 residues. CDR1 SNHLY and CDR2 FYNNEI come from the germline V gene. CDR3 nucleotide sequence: TGTGCCAGCAGGGGACAGGGGATGAGGATCACTGAAGCTTTCTTT. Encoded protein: CASRGQGMRITEAFF.

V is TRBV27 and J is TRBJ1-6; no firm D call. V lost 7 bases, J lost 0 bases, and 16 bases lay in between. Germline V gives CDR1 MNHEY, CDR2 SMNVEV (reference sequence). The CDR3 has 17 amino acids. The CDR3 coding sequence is TGTGCCAGCAACCCCGCGGGAGACCTCTCCTATAATTCACCCCTCCACTTT. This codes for CASNPAGDLSYNSPLHF.

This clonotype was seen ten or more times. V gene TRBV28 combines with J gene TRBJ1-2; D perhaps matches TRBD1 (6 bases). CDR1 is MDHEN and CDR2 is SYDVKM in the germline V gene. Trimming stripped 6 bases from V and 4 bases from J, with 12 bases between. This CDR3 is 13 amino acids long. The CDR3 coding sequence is TGTGCCAGCAGCGACAGGACTTTCTATGGCTACACCTTC. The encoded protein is CASSDRTFYGYTF.